The T cell receptor (beta chain) described here comes from a study of CD8+ T cells in alopecia areata. Study background: Dosing spanned 6 to 18 months on tofacitinib, then 6 months off drug.

CDR3 length equals 15 residues. Deletions cut 5 bases from V and 6 bases from J, with 18 bases between. Looked up from germline, CDR1 is SGHAT and CDR2 is FQNNGV. Treatment reported: oral pan-JAK inhibitor, 5-10 mg twice daily. Specimens obtained from alopecia areata patients comprised lesional scalp punch biopsies and peripheral blood. Investigators isolated RNA and reverse transcribed it into cDNA to act as the sequencing template. The table came from immunoSEQ multiplex PCR; TCRdb's copy has only in-frame clones and leaves some out. The sample holds 160,000 or so clones, roughly two thirds seen once.

The receptor comes from a human donor with alopecia areata. The sequenced sample was CD4+ T cells sorted from blood, obtained at week 4, from a patient treated with tofacitinib. The V call is TRBV11-2, the J call TRBJ2-3; TRBD1 is a possible D gene (6 bases). The CDR3, as DNA: TGTGCCAGCAGCCCCACAGGGAACGCACCGGATACGCAGTATTTT. This translates into CASSPTGNAPDTQYF.